The T cell receptor beta chain described here comes from a study of circulating CD8 cells and anti-PD-1 response in melanoma. Each library started from roughly 15 ng of total RNA using the QIAseq Immune Repertoire TCR panel. TCRdb fed the reads into MiXCR, producing one record per CDR3 protein. The sample includes 2,000 to 3,000 distinct CDR3 sequences, 7.9% of them seen just once. With 4 bases removed from V and 4 bases from J, the gap between germline ends came to 12 bases. The CDR3 runs 14 residues. Germline CDR1 reads SGHNT; CDR2 reads YYREEE (reference sequence). This clonotype is medium-sized in the sample. Four subsets defined by PD-1 and/or TIGIT were sorted from live CD3+CD8+TCRalphabeta+ cells.

This specimen was CD8+ T cells from PBMCs, taken at baseline or after one month of anti-PD-1 therapy (not recorded which). This receptor was obtained from a human donor with melanoma. V is TRBV5-4 and J is TRBJ2-1, with D unresolved. The CDR3 loop reads CASSASDLYNEQFF. In DNA, the CDR3 is TGTGCCAGCAGCGCGTCCGACTTGTACAATGAGCAGTTCTTC.